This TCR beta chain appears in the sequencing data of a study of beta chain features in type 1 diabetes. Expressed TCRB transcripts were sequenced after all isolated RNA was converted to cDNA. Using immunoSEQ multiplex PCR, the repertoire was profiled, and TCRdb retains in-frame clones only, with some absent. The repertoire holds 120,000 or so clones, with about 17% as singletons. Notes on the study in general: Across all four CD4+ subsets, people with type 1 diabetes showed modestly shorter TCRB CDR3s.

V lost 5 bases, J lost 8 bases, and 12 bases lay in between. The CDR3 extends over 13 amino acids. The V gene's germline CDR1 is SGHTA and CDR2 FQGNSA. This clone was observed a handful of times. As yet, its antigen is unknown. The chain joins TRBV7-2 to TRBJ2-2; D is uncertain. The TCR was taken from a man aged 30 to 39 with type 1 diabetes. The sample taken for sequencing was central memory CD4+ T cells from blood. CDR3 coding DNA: TGTGCCAGCAGCCCCCGTACTGAAGGGGAGCTGTTTTTT. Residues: CASSPRTEGELFF.